This entry features one T cell receptor (beta chain) sequence. TCRdb used MiXCR to reprocess the 5' RACE reads, holding one entry per CDR3 protein. The table includes under 100,000 distinct CDR3 sequences, roughly 9.5% detected once. The data derive from a study of spatial heterogeneity in lung cancer. The CDR3 contains 16 residues. Looked up from germline, CDR1 is SEHNR and CDR2 is FQNEAQ (reference sequence). V shed 5 bases and J shed 3 bases, with 18 bases lying between them. The time point: sample taken at primary tumor resection. Whole RNA, isolated from tumor, nontumor lung or frozen PBMC, was sequenced without prior sorting.

The input for sequencing was PBMCs, taken at surgery. The TCR sequence derives from a male donor with early-stage non-small cell lung cancer. The gene calls are TRBV7-9 and TRBJ2-3; D is perhaps TRBD1 (6 bases). CDR3 sequence: CASSNSWQGKTDTQYF. In DNA, the CDR3 is TGTGCCAGCAGCAACTCTTGGCAGGGGAAGACAGATACGCAGTATTTT. Using reference TRBV7-9 and TRBJ2-3 for the parts outside the CDR3, the full variable domain is DTGVSQNPRHKITKRGQNVTFRCDPISEHNRLYWYRQTLGQGPEFLTYFQNEAQLEKSRLLSDRFSAERPKGSFSTLEIQRTEQGDSAMYLCASSNSWQGKTDTQYFGPGTRLTVL.